The 26 T cell receptor beta chains below come from one sample, sequenced in a study of PD-1 blockade in classical Hodgkin lymphoma. This table comes from immunoSEQ multiplex PCR, and its TCRdb copy is limited to in-frame clones, with some not included. The sample holds roughly 46,000 clones; about 80% are singletons and the top ten take roughly 12%. The sample's time point: cycle 4 day 1 (C4D1), after less than seven weeks of nivolumab. Each of the patients experienced relapse following autologous stem cell transplantation, and their brentuximab vedotin exposure differed. The sample in question was peripheral blood mononuclear cells (PBMCs), obtained before the fourth cycle of nivolumab. These receptors all come from a human donor with classical Hodgkin lymphoma.

This CDR3 reads CASSLEGRKNIQYF. The CDR3 nucleotides are TGTGCCAGCAGCTTAGAGGGCAGAAAAAACATTCAGTACTTC. The chain couples TRBV7-9 to TRBJ2-4; D uncertain. The V gene lost 1 base and the J gene lost 4 bases, with 8 bases spanning the gap. Germline assignment: CDR1 SEHNR and CDR2 FQNEAQ (reference sequence). This CDR3 has 14 residues. Complete variable domain (other parts from reference TRBV7-9 and TRBJ2-4): DTGVSQNPRHKITKRGQNVTFRCDPISEHNRLYWYRQTLGQGPEFLTYFQNEAQLEKSRLLSDRFSAERPKGSFSTLEIQRTEQGDSAMYLCASSLEGRKNIQYFGAGTRLSVL.

The chain employs TRBV25-1 and TRBJ1-4, with D unclear. This CDR3 spans 16 amino acids. Germline values: CDR1 MGHDK, CDR2 SYGVNS. The germline V and J ends were trimmed by 4 bases and 0 bases, with 12 bases remaining between them. The CDR3 reads CASSVLSVATNEKLFF. The CDR3 DNA reads as TGTGCCAGCAGTGTCCTTTCAGTTGCAACTAATGAAAAACTGTTTTTT.

There are a few counts of this clone. This chain connects TRBV5-1 to TRBJ2-1, with a tentative D call TRBD1 (6 bases). V was cut by 6 bases and J by 5 bases, with 15 bases left in between. This CDR3 region has 14 residues. Germline CDR1 reads SGHRS; CDR2 reads YFSETQ. The DNA of the CDR3 is TGCGCCAGCACTTACAGGGAATTTCACAATGAGCAGTTCTTC. Its translation: CASTYREFHNEQFF.

The chain has TRBV14 and TRBJ2-7; D might be TRBD2 (6 bases). V was trimmed by 4 bases and J by 4 bases, leaving 20 bases between them. The CDR3 is 16 residues long. In germline, CDR1 is SGHDN, CDR2 FVKESK. Here the CDR3 reads CASSPSMVGLRYEQYF. Written as DNA, the CDR3 is TGTGCCAGCAGCCCAAGCATGGTGGGACTGAGGTACGAGCAGTACTTC.

The chain uses TRBV7-9 and TRBJ1-5, with 8 bases aligning to TRBD1. This CDR3 is built from 15 residues. V lost 8 bases, J lost 0 bases, and 6 bases stayed unmatched. Germline V gene lookup returns CDR1 SEHNR and CDR2 FQNEAQ (reference sequence). The CDR3 DNA is TGTGCCAGCTCACAGGGGGGATTTAGCAATCAGCCCCAGCATTTT. This encodes CASSQGGFSNQPQHF.

The V gene is TRBV19, the J gene TRBJ1-1; D is unresolved. Per germline, CDR1 LNHDA and CDR2 SQIVND (reference sequence). V lost 1 base and J lost 1, with 4 bases in between. The CDR3 sequence is 13 residues long. CDR3 residues: CASSIAANTEAFF. CDR3 nucleotide sequence: TGTGCCAGTAGTATAGCAGCGAACACTGAAGCTTTCTTT.

Turning to this clone: The same CDR3 is also encoded by other DNA sequences in this sample. The rearrangement joins TRBV29-1 to TRBJ1-1; a possible D gene is TRBD1 (5 bases). Germline CDR1 SQVTM, CDR2 ANQGSEA. The V end lost 4 bases, the J end lost 3 bases, and 6 bases lay between the germline ends. This CDR3 comprises 11 residues. The CDR3 DNA sequence: TGCAGCGTTGGGGGGTACACTGAAGCTTTCTTT. This sequence encodes CSVGGYTEAFF.

The chain combines TRBV2 with TRBJ1-1, with D uncertain. Trimming cost V 6 bases and J 1 base, with 15 bases left between them. The CDR3 is 15 amino acids. CDR1 is SNHLY, CDR2 FYNNEI, per germline. The CDR3 spells CASSAFQSGNTEAFF. CDR3 in DNA: TGTGCCAGCAGCGCCTTCCAGTCGGGGAACACTGAAGCTTTCTTT.

The gene calls are TRBV6-5 and TRBJ2-1; TRBD2 is a possible D gene (5 bases). The germline V gene encodes CDR1 MNHEY and CDR2 SVGAGI. V dropped 1 base and J dropped 4 bases, with 8 bases sitting between them. This CDR3 contains 14 residues. The CDR3 sequence: CASSYFSGYNEQFF. Written as DNA, the CDR3 is TGTGCCAGCAGTTACTTCAGCGGATACAATGAGCAGTTCTTC.

This chain connects TRBV4-2 to TRBJ2-6; TRBD1 agrees at 7 bases. Per germline, CDR1 LGHNA and CDR2 YNFKEQ. This CDR3 has 17 amino acids. V dropped 4 bases and J dropped 0; count of bases not matched to a gene: 6. CDR3: CASSLGQENSGANVLTF. The CDR3 DNA reads as TGTGCCAGCAGCCTAGGACAGGAAAACTCTGGGGCCAACGTCCTGACTTTC.

The count of this clone is one. For the CDR3, the DNA is TGTGCCAGTAGTATCCGTACAGGCGCTAACTATGGCTACACCTTC. The encoded protein is CASSIRTGANYGYTF. The chain is built from TRBV19 and TRBJ1-2; TRBD1 might be the D (5 bases). Germline values: CDR1 LNHDA, CDR2 SQIVND (reference sequence). There are 15 residues in the CDR3. V was shortened by 3 bases and J by 0 bases, with 11 bases between the two germline ends. The full variable domain, its missing parts supplied by reference TRBV19 and TRBJ1-2, is DGGITQSPKYLFRKEGQNVTLSCEQNLNHDAMYWYRQDPGQGLRLIYYSQIVNDFQKGDIAEGYSVSREKKESFPLTVTSAQKNPTAFYLCASSIRTGANYGYTFGSGTRLTVV.

V usage is TRBV15 and J usage is TRBJ1-5; D remains unclear. This CDR3 spans 16 amino acids. With 1 base removed from V and 4 bases from J, the gap between germline ends came to 14 bases. In germline, CDR1 is LNHNV, CDR2 YYDKDF (reference sequence). The CDR3 spells CATSRGTRQTNQPQHF. Written as DNA, the CDR3 is TGTGCCACCAGCAGAGGCACACGTCAGACTAATCAGCCCCAGCATTTT.

As to this clone: A much larger clone differs by one base, so this may be a read error. At the DNA level, this CDR3 is encoded by other sequences in the same sample as well. The genes are TRBV14 and TRBJ1-1, with D possibly TRBD1 on 6 matching bases. The germline CDR1 and CDR2 sequences are SGHDN and FVKESK. Trimming took off 5 bases at V and 1 base at J, with 8 bases between the two ends. There are 13 residues in the CDR3. The CDR3 nucleotides are TGTGCCAGCAGCTTACAGGGGAACACTGAAGCTTTCTTT. This sequence encodes CASSLQGNTEAFF.

This chain joins TRBV5-5 and TRBJ2-1, with a weak D call TRBD2 (5 bases). The CDR3 consists of 13 residues. Trimming left V 4 bases short and J 2 bases short, with 7 bases between. Per the germline V gene, CDR1 is SGHKS and CDR2 is YYEKEE (reference sequence). CDR3 sequence (DNA): TGTGCCAGCAGCCCACTAGCCTACAATGAGCAGTTCTTC. This sequence encodes CASSPLAYNEQFF.

The chain has TRBV28 and TRBJ2-1; D may be TRBD2 (6 bases). The CDR3 extends over 16 amino acids. With 5 bases removed from V and 5 bases from J, the gap between germline ends came to 19 bases. CDR1 is MDHEN and CDR2 is SYDVKM in the germline V gene. The CDR3 coding sequence is TGTGCCAGCAGTCCTTACGGGAATCTAGCGAACAATGAGCAGTTCTTC. This encodes CASSPYGNLANNEQFF.

J is TRBJ1-5 and V is TRBV28, with D uncertain. Germline CDR1 and CDR2: MDHEN and SYDVKM. The CDR3 is 16 residues long. The V and J ends lost 6 bases and 2 bases respectively, with 17 bases between them. For the CDR3, the DNA is TGTGCCAGCAGCCATTATGAGAAGTGGGGCAATCAGCCCCAGCATTTT. Its protein is CASSHYEKWGNQPQHF.

A word on this clone: The likely explanation is a read error, given a far larger clone one base away. Distinct nucleotide sequences in the sample also encode this CDR3. The chain recombines TRBV5-4 with TRBJ1-4, with D unclear. Deletions cut 4 bases from V and 5 bases from J, with 9 bases between. This CDR3 has 13 amino acids. The germline CDR1 and CDR2 sequences are SGHNT and YYREEE (reference sequence). CDR3 coding DNA: TGTGCCAGCAGCGGACGGAAGAATGAAAAACTGTTTTTT. The encoded protein is CASSGRKNEKLFF.

The CDR3 DNA reads TGTGCCAGCAGCCAGGGACTAGGCCTGCCAGATACGCAGTATTTT. This sequence encodes CASSQGLGLPDTQYF. This rearrangement joins TRBV7-9 to TRBJ2-3; 8 nucleotides align to TRBD2. With 5 bases clipped from V and 4 bases from J, the junction kept 8 bases outside the gene matches. Germline CDR1 is SEHNR and CDR2 is FQNEAQ (reference sequence). The CDR3 runs 15 residues.

This clone was recorded at least ten times. The chain uses TRBV4-3 and TRBJ1-4; 7 nucleotides align to TRBD1. This CDR3 comprises 14 residues. CDR1 LGHNA and CDR2 YSLEER come from the germline V gene. V gave up 0 bases and J gave up 11 bases; unmatched junction bases: 6. This CDR3 reads CASSQDVTGAKLFF. The CDR3 region has the DNA TGCGCCAGCAGCCAAGACGTAACAGGGGCGAAACTGTTTTTT.

V and J are TRBV9 and TRBJ1-4; tentative D call: TRBD1 (6 bases). The germline V and J ends were trimmed by 4 bases and 7 bases, with 20 bases remaining between them. Germline V gene sequence: CDR1 SGDLS, CDR2 YYNGEE. This CDR3 is 16 amino acids long. The CDR3 is CASSPGVGGVSEKLFF. Written as DNA, the CDR3 is TGTGCCAGCAGCCCCGGGGTAGGGGGTGTGTCTGAAAAACTGTTTTTT.

CDR3 in DNA: TGTGCCAGCATCCGGACAGCGGCGGGTACGCAGTATTTT. As protein: CASIRTAAGTQYF. The gene calls are TRBV7-9 and TRBJ2-3; a weak D match, TRBD1 (6 bases). Trimming pared 7 bases from V and 8 bases from J, leaving 16 bases between. This CDR3 has 13 residues. CDR1 and CDR2 (germline): SEHNR, FQNEAQ (reference sequence).

This clone occurred once. The chain combines TRBV19 with TRBJ2-2, with TRBD2 matching 7 bases. Per the germline V gene, CDR1 is LNHDA and CDR2 is SQIVND (reference sequence). The junction had 8 bases not matched to a gene; V was cut back by 3 bases and J by 1 base. The CDR3 has 17 residues. The CDR3 DNA sequence: TGTGCCAGTAGTATTAAGTGGCGGGAGAAGAACACCGGGGAGCTGTTTTTT. This encodes CASSIKWREKNTGELFF.

The rearrangement uses TRBV4-3 and TRBJ2-1, with 13 positions matching TRBD2. Germline assignment: CDR1 LGHNA and CDR2 YSLEER. This CDR3 is 20 amino acids long. The ends lost 0 bases at V and 4 bases at J; junction bases unmatched: 12. This CDR3 reads CASSQDPTGLAGEEYNEQFF. CDR3 coding DNA: TGCGCCAGCAGCCAAGATCCCACCGGACTAGCGGGAGAAGAATACAATGAGCAGTTCTTC.

J is TRBJ2-7 and V is TRBV7-9, with no clear D. The CDR3 is 14 residues long. Deletions cut 0 bases from V and 2 bases from J, with 8 bases between. Germline values: CDR1 SEHNR, CDR2 FQNEAQ (reference sequence). In DNA form, the CDR3 reads TGTGCCAGCAGCTTAGCAGGAATTGCCTACGAGCAGTACTTC. Its protein is CASSLAGIAYEQYF.

The chain couples TRBV5-4 to TRBJ2-7, with TRBD2 matching over 10 bases. V shed 4 bases and J 3 bases; nucleotides not matched to a gene: 7. The CDR3 contains 15 residues. The germline CDR1 and CDR2 sequences are SGHNT and YYREEE (reference sequence). Here the CDR3 DNA reads TGTGCCAGCAGCCCGCTAGCGGGGGCGAACTACGAGCAGTACTTC. This codes for CASSPLAGANYEQYF.

This clone was seen just once. CDR3 protein: CASSVDRVGSGANVLTF. The DNA of the CDR3 is TGTGCCAGCAGCGTAGACCGGGTCGGCTCTGGGGCCAACGTCCTGACTTTC. The V gene is TRBV9, the J gene TRBJ2-6; D ambiguous. Germline V gene lookup returns CDR1 SGDLS and CDR2 YYNGEE. The CDR3 has 17 amino acids. Trimming cost V 0 bases and J 0 bases, with 10 bases left between them.